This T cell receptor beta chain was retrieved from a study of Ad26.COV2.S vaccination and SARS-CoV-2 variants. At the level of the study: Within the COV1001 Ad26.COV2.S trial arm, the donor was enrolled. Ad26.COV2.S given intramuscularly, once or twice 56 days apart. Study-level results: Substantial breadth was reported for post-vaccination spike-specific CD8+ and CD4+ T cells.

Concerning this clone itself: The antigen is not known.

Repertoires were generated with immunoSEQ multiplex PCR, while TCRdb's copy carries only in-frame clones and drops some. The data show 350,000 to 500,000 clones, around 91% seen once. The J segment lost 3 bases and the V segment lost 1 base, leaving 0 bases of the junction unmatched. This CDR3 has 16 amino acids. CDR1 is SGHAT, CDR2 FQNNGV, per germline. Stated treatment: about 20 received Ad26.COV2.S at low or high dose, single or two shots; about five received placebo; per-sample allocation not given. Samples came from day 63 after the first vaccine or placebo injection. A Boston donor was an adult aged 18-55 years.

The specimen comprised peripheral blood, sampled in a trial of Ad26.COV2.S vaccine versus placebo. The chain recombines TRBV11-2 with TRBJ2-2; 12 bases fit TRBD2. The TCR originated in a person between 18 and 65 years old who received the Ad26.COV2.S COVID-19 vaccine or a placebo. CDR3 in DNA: TGTGCCAGCAGCTTAGGACTAGCGGGAGACACCGGGGAGCTGTTTTTT. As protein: CASSLGLAGDTGELFF. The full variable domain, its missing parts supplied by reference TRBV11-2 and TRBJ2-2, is EAGVAQSPRYKIIEKRQSVAFWCNPISGHATLYWYQQILGQGPKLLIQFQNNGVVDDSQLPKDRFSAERLKGVDSTLKIQPAKLEDSAVYLCASSLGLAGDTGELFFGEGSRLTVL.